This TCR beta chain was sequenced for a study of blood T cell repertoires in COVID-19. Study details: Both acute and convalescent COVID-19 samples were obtained from the United States, Italy and Spain. Nucleic acid was either cDNA or gDNA, and it came from T cells, B-cell-depleted T cells, or PBMCs.

Here immunoSEQ multiplex PCR was the method, and the copy in TCRdb shows in-frame clones only, minus some. Of some 200,000 clones listed, roughly nine tenths are singletons. The V end was cut by 4 bases, the J end by 10 bases, with 12 bases between. There are 12 residues in the CDR3. CDR1 and CDR2 (germline): SGHRS, YFSETQ. Allocation to cohorts depended on clinical history reported by the participants. The genes are TRBV5-1 and TRBJ2-1, with D unresolved. Material: PBMCs or T cells enriched from blood (not recorded which). This clonotype was obtained from a woman between 18 and 30 years old in a cohort exposed to, infected with or recovered from COVID-19 (not recorded which). CDR3 DNA sequence: TGCGCCAGCAGCCAATCTAGTTTCGAGCAGTTCTTC. Translation: CASSQSSFEQFF.